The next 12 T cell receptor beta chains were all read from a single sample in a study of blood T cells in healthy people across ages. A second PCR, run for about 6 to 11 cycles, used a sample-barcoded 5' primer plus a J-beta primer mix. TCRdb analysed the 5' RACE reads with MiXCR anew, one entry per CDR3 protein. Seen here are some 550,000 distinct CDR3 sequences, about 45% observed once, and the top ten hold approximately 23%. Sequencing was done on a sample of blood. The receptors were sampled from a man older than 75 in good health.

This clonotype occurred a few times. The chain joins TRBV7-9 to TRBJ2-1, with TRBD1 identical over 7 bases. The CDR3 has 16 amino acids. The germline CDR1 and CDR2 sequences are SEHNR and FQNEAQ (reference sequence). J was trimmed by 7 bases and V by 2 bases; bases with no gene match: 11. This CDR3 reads CASSLRTGASVNEQFF. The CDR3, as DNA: TGTGCCAGCAGCTTAAGAACAGGGGCCAGTGTAAATGAGCAGTTCTTC. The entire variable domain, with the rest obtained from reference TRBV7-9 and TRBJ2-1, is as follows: DTGVSQNPRHKITKRGQNVTFRCDPISEHNRLYWYRQTLGQGPEFLTYFQNEAQLEKSRLLSDRFSAERPKGSFSTLEIQRTEQGDSAMYLCASSLRTGASVNEQFFGPGTRLTVL.

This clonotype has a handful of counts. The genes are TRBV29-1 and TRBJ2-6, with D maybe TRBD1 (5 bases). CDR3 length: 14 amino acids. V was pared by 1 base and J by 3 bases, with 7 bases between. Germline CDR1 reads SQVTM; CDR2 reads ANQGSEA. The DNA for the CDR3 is TGCAGCGTTGAAGGGGGCAATGGGGCCAACGTCCTGACTTTC. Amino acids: CSVEGGNGANVLTF.

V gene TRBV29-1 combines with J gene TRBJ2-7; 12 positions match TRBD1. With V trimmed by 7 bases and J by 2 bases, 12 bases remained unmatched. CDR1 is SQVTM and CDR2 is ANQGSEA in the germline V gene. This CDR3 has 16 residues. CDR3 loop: CSGAGTGGEEPYEQYF. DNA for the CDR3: TGCAGCGGTGCCGGGACAGGGGGCGAAGAGCCCTACGAGCAGTACTTC.

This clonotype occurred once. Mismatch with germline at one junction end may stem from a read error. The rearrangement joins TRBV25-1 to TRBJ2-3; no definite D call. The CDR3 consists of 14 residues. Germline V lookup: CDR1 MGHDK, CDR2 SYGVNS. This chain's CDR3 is CASTIPGPIDTQYF. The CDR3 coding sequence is TGCGCCAGCACCATCCCAGGACCAATAGATACGCAGTATTTT.

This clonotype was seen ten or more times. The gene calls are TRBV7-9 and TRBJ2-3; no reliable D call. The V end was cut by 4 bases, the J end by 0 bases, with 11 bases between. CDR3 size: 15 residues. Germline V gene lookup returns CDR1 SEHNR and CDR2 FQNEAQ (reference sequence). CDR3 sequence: CASSWGRSSTDTQYF. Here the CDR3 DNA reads TGTGCCAGCAGCTGGGGTAGATCTAGCACAGATACGCAGTATTTT.

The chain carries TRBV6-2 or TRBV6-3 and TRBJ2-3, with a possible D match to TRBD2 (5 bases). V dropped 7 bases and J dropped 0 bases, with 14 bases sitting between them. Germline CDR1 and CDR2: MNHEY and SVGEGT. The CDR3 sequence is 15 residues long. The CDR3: CASTLSEVSTDTQYF. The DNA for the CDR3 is TGTGCCAGCACCCTCTCGGAGGTTAGCACAGATACGCAGTATTTT.

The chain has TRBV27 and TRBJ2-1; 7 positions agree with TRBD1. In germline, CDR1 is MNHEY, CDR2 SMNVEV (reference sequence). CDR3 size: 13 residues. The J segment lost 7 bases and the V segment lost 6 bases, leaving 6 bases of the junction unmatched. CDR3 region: CASRRQQGNEQFF. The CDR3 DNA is TGTGCCAGCAGGAGACAACAGGGGAATGAGCAGTTCTTC.

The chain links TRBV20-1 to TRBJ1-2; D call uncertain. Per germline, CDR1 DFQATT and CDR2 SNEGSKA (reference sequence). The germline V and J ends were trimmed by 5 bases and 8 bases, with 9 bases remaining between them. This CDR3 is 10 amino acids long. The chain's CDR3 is CSAGVSGYTF. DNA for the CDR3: TGCAGTGCTGGGGTCTCGGGCTACACCTTC.

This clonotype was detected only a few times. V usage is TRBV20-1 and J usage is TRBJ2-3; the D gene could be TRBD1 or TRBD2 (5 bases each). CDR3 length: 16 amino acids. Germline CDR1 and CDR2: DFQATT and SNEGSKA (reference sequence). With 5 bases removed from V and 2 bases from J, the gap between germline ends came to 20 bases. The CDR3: CSAPEAARGDTDTQYF. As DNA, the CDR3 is TGCAGTGCTCCCGAAGCGGCTAGAGGGGACACAGATACGCAGTATTTT.

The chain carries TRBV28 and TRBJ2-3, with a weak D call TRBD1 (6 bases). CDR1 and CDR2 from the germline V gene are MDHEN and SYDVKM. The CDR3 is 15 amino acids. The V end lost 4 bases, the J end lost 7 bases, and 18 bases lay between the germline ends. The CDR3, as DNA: TGTGCCAGCAGTTGGAAGGACAGACTCAGGAATACGCAGTATTTT. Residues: CASSWKDRLRNTQYF.

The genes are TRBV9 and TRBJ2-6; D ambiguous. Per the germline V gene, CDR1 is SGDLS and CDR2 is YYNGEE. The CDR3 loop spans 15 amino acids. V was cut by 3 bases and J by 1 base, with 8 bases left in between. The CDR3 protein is CASSAVPSGANVLTF. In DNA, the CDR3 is TGTGCCAGCAGCGCCGTTCCGTCTGGGGCCAACGTCCTGACTTTC.

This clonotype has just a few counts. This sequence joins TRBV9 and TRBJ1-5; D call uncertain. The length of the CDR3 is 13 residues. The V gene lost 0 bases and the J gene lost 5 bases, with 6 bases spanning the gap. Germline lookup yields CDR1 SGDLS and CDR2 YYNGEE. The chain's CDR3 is CASSVGVDQPQHF. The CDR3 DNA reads TGTGCCAGCAGCGTAGGAGTGGATCAGCCCCAGCATTTT.